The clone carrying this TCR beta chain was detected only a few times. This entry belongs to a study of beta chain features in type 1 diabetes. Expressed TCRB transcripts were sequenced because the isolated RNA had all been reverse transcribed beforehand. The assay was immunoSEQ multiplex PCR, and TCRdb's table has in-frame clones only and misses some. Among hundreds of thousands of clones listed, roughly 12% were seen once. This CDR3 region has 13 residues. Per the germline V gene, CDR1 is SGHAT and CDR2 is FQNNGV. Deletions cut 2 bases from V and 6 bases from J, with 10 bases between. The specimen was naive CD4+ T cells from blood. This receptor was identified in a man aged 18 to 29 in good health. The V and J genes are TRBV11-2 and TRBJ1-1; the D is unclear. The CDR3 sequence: CASSLSPAAEAFF. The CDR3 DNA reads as TGTGCCAGCAGCTTATCCCCGGCGGCTGAAGCTTTCTTT. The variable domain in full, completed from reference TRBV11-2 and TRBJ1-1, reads EAGVAQSPRYKIIEKRQSVAFWCNPISGHATLYWYQQILGQGPKLLIQFQNNGVVDDSQLPKDRFSAERLKGVDSTLKIQPAKLEDSAVYLCASSLSPAAEAFFGQGTRLTVV.